One sample yielded the 18 T cell receptor beta chains listed below, sequenced in a study of Ad26.COV2.S vaccination and SARS-CoV-2 variants. Clones were read by immunoSEQ multiplex PCR, and TCRdb kept only the in-frame ones, dropping some. The sample contains 400,000 to 450,000 clones, 80% to 95% of which appear only once. Treatment meaning: some 19 received Ad26.COV2.S at low or high dose, single or two shots; roughly five received placebo; per-sample allocation not given. Material that was analyzed had been drawn on day 63 after the first vaccine or placebo injection. The material sequenced was peripheral blood, taken in a trial of Ad26.COV2.S vaccine versus placebo. All receptors come from a person aged 18-60 years who received the Ad26.COV2.S COVID-19 vaccine or a placebo.

CDR3 loop: CASSLGWASGSSYNEQFF. For the CDR3, the DNA is TGTGCCAGCAGCTTAGGTTGGGCTAGCGGGAGCTCCTACAATGAGCAGTTCTTC. V is TRBV11-2 and J is TRBJ2-1, with 10 bases aligning to TRBD2. CDR3 length: 18 amino acids. Germline V lookup: CDR1 SGHAT, CDR2 FQNNGV. The V and J ends lost 1 base and 0 bases, in that order; junction bases with no gene match: 6.

The rearrangement uses TRBV5-1 and TRBJ1-1; 8 bases line up with TRBD1. CDR3 length: 14 residues. Germline assignment: CDR1 SGHRS and CDR2 YFSETQ. The trim removed 4 bases at V and 2 bases at J, leaving 4 bases unmatched. The CDR3 DNA reads TGCGCCAGCAGCAAGGACAGGGCCAACACTGAAGCTTTCTTT. Its translation is CASSKDRANTEAFF.

The sample holds a few counts of this clone. The chain is built from TRBV5-8 and TRBJ1-5, with a possible D match to TRBD1 (6 bases). Trimming stripped 0 bases from V and 4 bases from J, with 11 bases between. Germline CDR1 SGHTS, CDR2 YDEGEE. The CDR3 consists of 15 residues. The CDR3 region has the DNA TGTGCCAGCAGCTTGGAGGGGGGTTGGAATCAGCCCCAGCATTTT. Translated, it gives CASSLEGGWNQPQHF.

The chain employs TRBV29-1 and TRBJ1-4, with a tentative D call TRBD1 (5 bases). V was trimmed by 4 bases and J by 5 bases, leaving 5 bases between them. This CDR3 spans 11 amino acids. The germline gives CDR1 SQVTM, CDR2 ANQGSEA. The CDR3, as DNA: TGCAGCGTTGGGACAAATGAAAAACTGTTTTTT. As protein: CSVGTNEKLFF.

This clone was seen only a few times. The chain carries TRBV19 and TRBJ2-7; 11 bases match TRBD2. The junction had 5 bases not matched to a gene; V was cut back by 1 base and J by 3 bases. The CDR3 extends over 16 amino acids. In germline, CDR1 is LNHDA, CDR2 SQIVND (reference sequence). CDR3 nucleotide sequence: TGTGCCAGTAGTATAGCACTAGCGGGAGTACACTACGAGCAGTACTTC. It translates to CASSIALAGVHYEQYF.

Concerning this clone itself: Other DNA sequences within the sample encode an identical CDR3. The V call is TRBV6-2 or TRBV6-3, the J call TRBJ2-5; 7 bases line up with TRBD2. V lost 0 bases and J lost 4; bases outside the gene matches: 2. From germline, CDR1 is MNHEY and CDR2 SVGEGT. This CDR3 is built from 14 residues. In DNA form, the CDR3 reads TGTGCCAGCAGTTACTCTGGGAGGGTAGAGACCCAGTACTTC. It specifies CASSYSGRVETQYF.

This clone came up once. The rearrangement joins TRBV3-1 (or the pseudogene TRBV3-2) to TRBJ2-7, with D perhaps matching TRBD2 (6 bases). Germline CDR1 and CDR2: LGHDT and YNNKEL (reference sequence). V lost 1 base and J lost 0, with 13 bases in between. CDR3 length: 16 amino acids. Here the CDR3 reads CASSQGLKRASYEQYF. The CDR3 DNA follows: TGTGCCAGCAGCCAAGGACTAAAGCGGGCCTCCTACGAGCAGTACTTC.

A note on this clone: The sample carries other DNA sequences with the same CDR3. The chain is built from TRBV6-5 and TRBJ2-5; maybe TRBD2 (6 bases). The V gene lost 5 bases and the J gene lost 5 bases, with 6 bases spanning the gap. Germline V gives CDR1 MNHEY, CDR2 SVGAGI. This CDR3 has 11 amino acids. The CDR3 DNA is TGTGCCAGCAGTCGGGGGGAGACCCAGTACTTC. Translating gives CASSRGETQYF.

J is TRBJ2-3 and V is TRBV5-8; D possibly corresponds to TRBD1 (6 bases). The CDR3 is 16 residues long. Germline values: CDR1 SGHTS, CDR2 YDEGEE. The V end lost 0 bases, the J end lost 4 bases, and 15 bases lay between the germline ends. The CDR3 region is CASSLDDRRGADTQYF. CDR3 DNA: TGTGCCAGCAGCTTGGATGACAGGCGAGGGGCAGATACGCAGTATTTT.

The CDR3 coding sequence is TGTGCCAGCAGCCAAGATCGAGAGACTCACTACACCTTC. Its translation: CASSQDRETHYTF. This chain links TRBV3-1 (or the pseudogene TRBV3-2) with TRBJ1-2, with D hard to call. Trimming took off 0 bases at V and 10 bases at J, with 12 bases between the two ends. The CDR3 is 13 amino acids. Germline values: CDR1 LGHDT, CDR2 YNNKEL (reference sequence).

The rearrangement uses TRBV30 and TRBJ1-4; D perhaps matches TRBD1 (6 bases). The CDR3 contains 14 residues. The V gene's germline CDR1 is GTSNPN and CDR2 SVGIG (reference sequence). The germline V and J ends were trimmed by 1 base and 11 bases, with 17 bases remaining between them. The CDR3 nucleotides read TGTGCCTGGAGTGCGGGGCAGGGGTCCTGGAAACTGTTTTTT. Amino acids: CAWSAGQGSWKLFF.

The V and J genes are TRBV29-1 and TRBJ2-1, with unresolved D. Trimming removed 2 bases from V and 4 bases from J, with 6 bases in between. Per the germline V gene, CDR1 is SQVTM and CDR2 is ANQGSEA. The CDR3 has 12 residues. The CDR3 nucleotides read TGCAGCGTTGAATCAGGTTACAATGAGCAGTTCTTC. Translation: CSVESGYNEQFF.

This CDR3 reads CASSLETGTTINEAFF. The DNA of the CDR3 is TGTGCCAGCAGCTTGGAAACCGGGACCACTATTAATGAAGCTTTCTTT. The chain is built from TRBV5-6 and TRBJ1-1; perhaps TRBD1 as D (5 bases). CDR3 length: 16 amino acids. With 0 bases removed from V and 7 bases from J, the gap between germline ends came to 19 bases. The germline CDR1 and CDR2 sequences are SGHDT and YYEEEE.

Details on this clone: In the same sample, other DNA sequences code for this CDR3. V is TRBV9 and J is TRBJ1-5, with D possibly being TRBD1 (5 bases). V was shortened by 0 bases and J by 2 bases, with 6 bases between the two germline ends. From germline, CDR1 is SGDLS and CDR2 YYNGEE. The CDR3 totals 14 residues. The CDR3 loop is CASSVGDGNQPQHF. The CDR3 bases are TGTGCCAGCAGCGTAGGGGACGGCAATCAGCCCCAGCATTTT.

The chain is built from TRBV6-2 or TRBV6-3 and TRBJ2-4; D gene unclear. The CDR3 loop spans 16 amino acids. The germline CDR1 and CDR2 sequences are MNHEY and SVGEGT. V dropped 2 bases and J dropped 0 bases, with 11 bases sitting between them. Here the CDR3 DNA reads TGTGCCAGCAGTTACGCAGGCGCTTTAGCCAAAAACATTCAGTACTTC. Amino acids: CASSYAGALAKNIQYF.

The chain is built from TRBV24-1 and TRBJ2-3; a possible D gene is TRBD2 (6 bases). CDR3 length equals 16 residues. Germline CDR1 and CDR2: KGHDR and SFDVKD. Trimming cost V 5 bases and J 5 bases, with 19 bases left between them. The CDR3 loop reads CATSAALGGRVDTQYF. As DNA, the CDR3 is TGTGCCACCAGTGCAGCGCTCGGGGGTCGGGTAGATACGCAGTATTTT.

The gene calls are TRBV30 and TRBJ2-7; TRBD1 or TRBD2 may be the D gene (6 bases each). Germline loops: CDR1 GTSNPN, CDR2 SVGIG (reference sequence). The CDR3 totals 14 residues. V dropped 4 bases and J dropped 4 bases, with 17 bases sitting between them. The CDR3 DNA is TGTGCCTGGAACCTACCGGGGGCTGTGTACGAGCAGTACTTC. Amino acids: CAWNLPGAVYEQYF.

Of note for this clone: The junction departs from germline at one end; a sequencing error may be responsible. This sequence joins TRBV6-2 or TRBV6-3 and TRBJ2-7, with TRBD1 identical over 8 bases. Per the germline V gene, CDR1 is MNHEY and CDR2 is SVGEGT. This CDR3 spans 10 amino acids. Here the CDR3 reads CASNPGQVPF. In nucleotides, the CDR3 is TGTGCCAGCAACCCGGGACAGGTGCCCTTC.